This paragraph reports one TCR beta chain. Method: immunoSEQ multiplex PCR; TCRdb's copy keeps in-frame clones and lacks some. The top ten clones hold 9.5% to 15% of a sample with roughly 250,000 clones, roughly four fifths of them seen once. V was clipped by 7 bases and J by 3 bases, with 16 bases between them. Per the germline V gene, CDR1 is SGHTS and CDR2 is YDEGEE. This CDR3 is 15 amino acids long. This sample is part of a study of blood T cell repertoires in COVID-19. The TCR was taken from a woman aged 55 to 70 with active or convalescent COVID-19. The sequenced sample was peripheral blood. The gene calls are TRBV5-8 and TRBJ2-2; the D gene is possibly TRBD2 (5 bases). In DNA form, the CDR3 reads TGTGCCAGCGGGGTAACCGGGATGGACACCGGGGAGCTGTTTTTT. It encodes CASGVTGMDTGELFF. Supplemented by reference TRBV5-8 and TRBJ2-2, the full variable domain reads EAGVTQSPTHLIKTRGQQATLRCSPISGHTSVYWYQQALGLGLQFLLWYDEGEERNRGNFPPRFSGRQFPNYSSELNVNALELEDSALYLCASGVTGMDTGELFFGEGSRLTVL.